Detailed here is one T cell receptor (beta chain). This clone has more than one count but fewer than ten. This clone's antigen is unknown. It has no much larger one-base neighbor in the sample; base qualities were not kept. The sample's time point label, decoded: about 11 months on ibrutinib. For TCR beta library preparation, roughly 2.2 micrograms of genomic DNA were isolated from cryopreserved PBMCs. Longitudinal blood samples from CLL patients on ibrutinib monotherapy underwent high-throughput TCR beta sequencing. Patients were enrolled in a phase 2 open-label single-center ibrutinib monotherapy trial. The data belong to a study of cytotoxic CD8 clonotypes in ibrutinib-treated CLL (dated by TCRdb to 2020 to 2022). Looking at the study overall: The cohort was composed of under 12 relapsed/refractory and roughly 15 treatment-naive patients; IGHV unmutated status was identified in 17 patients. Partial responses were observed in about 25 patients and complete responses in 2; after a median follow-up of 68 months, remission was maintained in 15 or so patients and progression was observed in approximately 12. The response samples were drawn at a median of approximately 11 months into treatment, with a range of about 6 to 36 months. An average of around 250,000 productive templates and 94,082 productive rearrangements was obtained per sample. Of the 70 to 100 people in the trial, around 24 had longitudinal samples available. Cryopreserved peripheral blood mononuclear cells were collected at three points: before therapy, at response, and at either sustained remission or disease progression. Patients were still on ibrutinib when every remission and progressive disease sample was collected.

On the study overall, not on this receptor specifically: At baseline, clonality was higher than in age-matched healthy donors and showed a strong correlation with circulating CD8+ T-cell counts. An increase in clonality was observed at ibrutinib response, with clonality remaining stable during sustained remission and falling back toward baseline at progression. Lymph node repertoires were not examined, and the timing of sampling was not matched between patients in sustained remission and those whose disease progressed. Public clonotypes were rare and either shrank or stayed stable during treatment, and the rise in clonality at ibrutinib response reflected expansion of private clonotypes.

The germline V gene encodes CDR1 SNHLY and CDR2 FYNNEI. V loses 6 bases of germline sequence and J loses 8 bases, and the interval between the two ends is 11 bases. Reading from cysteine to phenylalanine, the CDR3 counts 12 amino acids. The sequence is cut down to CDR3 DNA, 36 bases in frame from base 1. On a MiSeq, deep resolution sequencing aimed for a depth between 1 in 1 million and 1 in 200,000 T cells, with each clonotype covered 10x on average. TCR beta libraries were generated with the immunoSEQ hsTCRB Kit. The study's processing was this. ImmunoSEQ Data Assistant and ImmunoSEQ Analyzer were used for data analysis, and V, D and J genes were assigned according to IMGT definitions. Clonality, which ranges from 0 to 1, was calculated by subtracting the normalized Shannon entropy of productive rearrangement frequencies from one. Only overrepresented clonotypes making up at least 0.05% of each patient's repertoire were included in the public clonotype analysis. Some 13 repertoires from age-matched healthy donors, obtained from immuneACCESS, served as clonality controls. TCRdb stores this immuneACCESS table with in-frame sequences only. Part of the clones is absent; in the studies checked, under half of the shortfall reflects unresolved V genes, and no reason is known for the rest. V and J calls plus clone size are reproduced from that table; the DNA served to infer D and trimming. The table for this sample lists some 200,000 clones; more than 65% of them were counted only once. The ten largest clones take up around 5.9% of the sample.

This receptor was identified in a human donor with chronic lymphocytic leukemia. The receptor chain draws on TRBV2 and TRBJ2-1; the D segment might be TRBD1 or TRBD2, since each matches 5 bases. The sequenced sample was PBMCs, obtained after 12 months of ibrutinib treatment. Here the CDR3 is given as CASRIGEYEQFF. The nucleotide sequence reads TGTGCCAGCAGGATAGGGGAGTATGAGCAGTTCTTC.